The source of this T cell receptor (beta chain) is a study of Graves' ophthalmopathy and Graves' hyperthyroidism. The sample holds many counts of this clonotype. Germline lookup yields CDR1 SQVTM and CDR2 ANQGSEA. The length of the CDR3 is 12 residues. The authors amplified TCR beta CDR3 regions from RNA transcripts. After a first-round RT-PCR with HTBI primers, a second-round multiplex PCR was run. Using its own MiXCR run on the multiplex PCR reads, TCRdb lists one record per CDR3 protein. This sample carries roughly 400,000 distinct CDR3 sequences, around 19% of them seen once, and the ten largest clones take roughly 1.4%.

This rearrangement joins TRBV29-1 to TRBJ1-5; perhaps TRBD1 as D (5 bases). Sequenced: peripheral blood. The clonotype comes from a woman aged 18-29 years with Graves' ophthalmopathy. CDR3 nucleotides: TGCTCCCTAAGGACAAGCAATCAGCCCCAGCATTTT. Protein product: CSLRTSNQPQHF.